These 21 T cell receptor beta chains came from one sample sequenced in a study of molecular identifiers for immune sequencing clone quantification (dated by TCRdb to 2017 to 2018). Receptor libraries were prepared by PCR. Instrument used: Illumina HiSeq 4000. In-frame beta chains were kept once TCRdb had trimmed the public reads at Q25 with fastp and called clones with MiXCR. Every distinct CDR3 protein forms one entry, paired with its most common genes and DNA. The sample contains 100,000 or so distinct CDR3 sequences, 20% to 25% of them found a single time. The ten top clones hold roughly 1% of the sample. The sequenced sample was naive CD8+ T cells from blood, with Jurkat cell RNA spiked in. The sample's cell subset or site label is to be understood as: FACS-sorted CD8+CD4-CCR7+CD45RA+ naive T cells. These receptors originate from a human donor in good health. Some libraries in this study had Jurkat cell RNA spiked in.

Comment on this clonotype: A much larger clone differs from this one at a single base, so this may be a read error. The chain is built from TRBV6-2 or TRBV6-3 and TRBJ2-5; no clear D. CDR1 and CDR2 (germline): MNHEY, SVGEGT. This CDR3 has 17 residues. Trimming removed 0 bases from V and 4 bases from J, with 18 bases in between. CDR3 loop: CASSYSPYDKAGETQYF. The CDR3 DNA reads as TGTGCCAGCAGTTACTCACCCTACGACAAGGCAGGAGAGACCCAGTACTTC.

The CDR3 loop reads CASSPSTSGRDRVRGNEQFF. Written as DNA, the CDR3 is TGTGCCAGCAGCCCCTCAACTAGCGGGAGGGACAGGGTAAGGGGGAATGAGCAGTTCTTC. The V and J genes are TRBV21-1 and TRBJ2-1; the DNA was not compared with TRBD2, the D call given in the table. TRBV21-1 is annotated as a pseudogene. This CDR3 spans 20 amino acids.

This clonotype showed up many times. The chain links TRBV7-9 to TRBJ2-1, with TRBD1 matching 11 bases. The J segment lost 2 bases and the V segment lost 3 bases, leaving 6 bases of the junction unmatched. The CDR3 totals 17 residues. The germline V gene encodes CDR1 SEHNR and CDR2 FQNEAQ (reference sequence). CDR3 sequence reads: CASSFPGQGGPYNEQFF. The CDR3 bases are TGTGCCAGCAGCTTCCCGGGACAGGGGGGACCCTACAATGAGCAGTTCTTC.

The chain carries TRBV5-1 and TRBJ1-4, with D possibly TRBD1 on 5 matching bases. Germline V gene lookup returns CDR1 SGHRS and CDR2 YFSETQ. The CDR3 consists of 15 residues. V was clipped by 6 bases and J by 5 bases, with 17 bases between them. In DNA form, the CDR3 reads TGCGCCAGCAAAATTCAGGGCTGGGAGAATGAAAAACTGTTTTTT. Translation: CASKIQGWENEKLFF. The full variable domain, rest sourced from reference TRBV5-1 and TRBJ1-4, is KAGVTQTPRYLIKTRGQQVTLSCSPISGHRSVSWYQQTPGQGLQFLFEYFSETQRNKGNFPGRFSGRQFSNSRSEMNVSTLELGDSALYLCASKIQGWENEKLFFGSGTQLSVL.

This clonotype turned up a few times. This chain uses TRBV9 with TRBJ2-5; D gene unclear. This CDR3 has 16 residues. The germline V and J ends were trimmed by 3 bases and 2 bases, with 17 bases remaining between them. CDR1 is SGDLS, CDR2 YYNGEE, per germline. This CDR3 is CASSATQASGQETQYF. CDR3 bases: TGTGCCAGCAGCGCAACGCAGGCCAGTGGGCAAGAGACCCAGTACTTC.

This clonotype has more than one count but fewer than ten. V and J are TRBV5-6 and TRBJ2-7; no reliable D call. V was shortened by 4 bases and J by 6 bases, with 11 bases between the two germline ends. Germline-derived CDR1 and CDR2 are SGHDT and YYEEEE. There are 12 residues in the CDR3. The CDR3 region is CASSLARLEQYF. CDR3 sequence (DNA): TGTGCCAGCAGCCTGGCCCGCCTCGAGCAGTACTTC.

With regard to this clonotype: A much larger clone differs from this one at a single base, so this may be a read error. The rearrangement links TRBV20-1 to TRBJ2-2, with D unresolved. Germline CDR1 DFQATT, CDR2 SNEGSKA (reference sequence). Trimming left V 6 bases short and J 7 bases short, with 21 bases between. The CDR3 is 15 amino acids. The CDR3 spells CSADEDVDRHGELFF. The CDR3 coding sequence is TGCAGTGCAGACGAGGACGTGGATCGGCACGGGGAGCTGTTTTTT.

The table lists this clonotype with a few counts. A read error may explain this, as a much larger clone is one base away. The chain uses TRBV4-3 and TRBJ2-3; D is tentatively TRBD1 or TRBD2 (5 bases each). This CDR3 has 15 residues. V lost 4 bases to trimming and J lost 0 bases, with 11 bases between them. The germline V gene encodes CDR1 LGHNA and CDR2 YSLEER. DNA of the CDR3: TGCGCCAGCAGCCGAGAGGGGTCTAGCACAGATACGCAGTATTTT. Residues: CASSREGSSTDTQYF.

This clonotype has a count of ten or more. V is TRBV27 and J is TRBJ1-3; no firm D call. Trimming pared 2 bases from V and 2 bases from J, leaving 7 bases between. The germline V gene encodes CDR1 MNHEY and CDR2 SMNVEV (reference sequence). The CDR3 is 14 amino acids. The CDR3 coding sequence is TGTGCCAGCAGTTTAAGGTCGGCTGGAAACACCATATATTTT. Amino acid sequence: CASSLRSAGNTIYF.

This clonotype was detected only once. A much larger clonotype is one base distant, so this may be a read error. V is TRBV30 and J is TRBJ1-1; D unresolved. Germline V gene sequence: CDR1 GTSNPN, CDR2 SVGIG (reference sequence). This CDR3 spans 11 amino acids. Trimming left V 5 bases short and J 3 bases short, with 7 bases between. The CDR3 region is CAWEAYTEAFF. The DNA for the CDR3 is TGTGCCTGGGAAGCGTACACTGAAGCTTTCTTT.

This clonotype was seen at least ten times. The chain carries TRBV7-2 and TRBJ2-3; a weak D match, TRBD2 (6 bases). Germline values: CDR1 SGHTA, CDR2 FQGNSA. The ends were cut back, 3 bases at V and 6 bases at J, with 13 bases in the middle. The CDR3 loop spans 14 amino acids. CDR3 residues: CASSLASDTDTQYF. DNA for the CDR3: TGTGCCAGCAGCTTGGCTAGCGACACCGATACGCAGTATTTT.

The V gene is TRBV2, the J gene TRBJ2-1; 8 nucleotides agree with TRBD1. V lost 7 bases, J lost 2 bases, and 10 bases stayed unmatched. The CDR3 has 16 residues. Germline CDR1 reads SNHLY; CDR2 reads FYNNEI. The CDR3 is CASIADGTGTYNEQFF. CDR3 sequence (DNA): TGTGCCAGCATCGCAGACGGGACAGGAACCTACAATGAGCAGTTCTTC.

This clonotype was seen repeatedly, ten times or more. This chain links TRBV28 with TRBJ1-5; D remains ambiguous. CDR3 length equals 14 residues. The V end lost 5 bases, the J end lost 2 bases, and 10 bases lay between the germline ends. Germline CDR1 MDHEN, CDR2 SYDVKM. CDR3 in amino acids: CASSPWLGNQPQHF. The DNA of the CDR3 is TGTGCCAGCAGTCCATGGTTGGGCAATCAGCCCCAGCATTTT.

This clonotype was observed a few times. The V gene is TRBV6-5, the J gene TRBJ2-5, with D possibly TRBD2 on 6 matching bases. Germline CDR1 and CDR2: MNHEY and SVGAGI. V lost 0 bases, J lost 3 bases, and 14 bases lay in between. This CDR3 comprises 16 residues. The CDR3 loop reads CASSYSTGVTEETQYF. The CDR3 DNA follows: TGTGCCAGCAGTTACTCGACGGGGGTGACGGAAGAGACCCAGTACTTC.

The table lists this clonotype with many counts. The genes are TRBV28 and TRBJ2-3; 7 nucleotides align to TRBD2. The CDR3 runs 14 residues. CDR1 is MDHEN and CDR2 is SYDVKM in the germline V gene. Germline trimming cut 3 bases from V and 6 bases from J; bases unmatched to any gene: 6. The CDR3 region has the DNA TGTGCCAGCAGTTTGGGAGGGTCAAGGGATACGCAGTATTTT. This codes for CASSLGGSRDTQYF. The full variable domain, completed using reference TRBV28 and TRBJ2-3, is DVKVTQSSRYLVKRTGEKVFLECVQDMDHENMFWYRQDPGLGLRLIYFSYDVKMKEKGDIPEGYSVSREKKERFSLILESASTNQTSMYLCASSLGGSRDTQYFGPGTRLTVL.

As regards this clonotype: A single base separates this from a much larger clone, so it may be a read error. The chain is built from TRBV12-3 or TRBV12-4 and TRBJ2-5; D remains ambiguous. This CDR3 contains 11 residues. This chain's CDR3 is CAGSPAGTQYF. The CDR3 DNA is TGTGCCGGCAGCCCCGCCGGCACCCAGTACTTC.

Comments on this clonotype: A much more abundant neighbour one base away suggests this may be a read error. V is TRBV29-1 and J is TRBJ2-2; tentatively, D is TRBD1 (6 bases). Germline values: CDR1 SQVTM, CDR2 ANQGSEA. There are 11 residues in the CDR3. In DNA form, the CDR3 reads TGCGGCTACAGGGCCACCGGGGAGCTGTTTTTT. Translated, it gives CGYRATGELFF.

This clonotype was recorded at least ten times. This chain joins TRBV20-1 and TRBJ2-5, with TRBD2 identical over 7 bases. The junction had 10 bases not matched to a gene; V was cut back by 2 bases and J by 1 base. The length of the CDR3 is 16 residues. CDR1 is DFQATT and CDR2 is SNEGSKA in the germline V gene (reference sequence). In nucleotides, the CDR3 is TGCAGTGCTAGAACCCCGGGACTACCTCTCCAAGAGACCCAGTACTTC. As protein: CSARTPGLPLQETQYF.

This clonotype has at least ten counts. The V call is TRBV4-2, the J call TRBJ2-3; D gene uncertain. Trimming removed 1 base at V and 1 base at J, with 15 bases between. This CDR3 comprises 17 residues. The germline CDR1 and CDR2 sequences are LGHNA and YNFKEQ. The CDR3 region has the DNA TGTGCCAGCAGCCAAGGCATAAAGTACTCCGGCACAGATACGCAGTATTTT. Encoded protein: CASSQGIKYSGTDTQYF.

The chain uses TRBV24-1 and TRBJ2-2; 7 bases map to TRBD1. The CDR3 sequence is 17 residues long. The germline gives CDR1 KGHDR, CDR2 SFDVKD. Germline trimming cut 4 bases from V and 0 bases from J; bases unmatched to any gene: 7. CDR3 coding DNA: TGTGCCACCAGTGAGCCCAACAGGGGACCGAACACCGGGGAGCTGTTTTTT. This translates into CATSEPNRGPNTGELFF.

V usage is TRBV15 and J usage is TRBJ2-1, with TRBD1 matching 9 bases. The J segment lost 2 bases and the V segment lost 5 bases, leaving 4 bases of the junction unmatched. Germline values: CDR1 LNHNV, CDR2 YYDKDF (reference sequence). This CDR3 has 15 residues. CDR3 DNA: TGTGCCACCAGCGAAGACAGGGGGGCCTACAATGAGCAGTTCTTC. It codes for CATSEDRGAYNEQFF.